The clone carrying this T cell receptor (beta chain) was observed many times. The data originate from a study of regulatory T cells in long-lasting Graves disease. Time point of the sample: newly diagnosed GD, antithyroid drugs for less than 3 months. Generation of the TCR library employed RNA extracted from PBMCs. The authors built TCR beta libraries using iRepertoire HTBI primers and Arm-PCR of CDR3 regions. TCRdb reanalysed the multiplex PCR reads using MiXCR and keeps one entry per CDR3 protein. The sample lists under 700,000 distinct CDR3 sequences, about 16% seen once, with around 25% in the top ten. Germline V CDR1 and CDR2: SGHVS, FQNEAQ. Trimming stripped 1 base from V and 7 bases from J, with 13 bases between. The CDR3 spans 14 residues. These sequences were also reported in another study, on T cells in Graves' hyperthyroidism and ophthalmopathy. Per that study: A first-round RT-PCR of the TCR CDR3 used the HTBI primer set.

The material was peripheral blood mononuclear cells (PBMCs), obtained at new diagnosis, from a patient treated with antithyroid drugs. The receptor's source is a woman aged 40-60 years with Graves disease. The chain employs TRBV7-8 and TRBJ1-1; no reliable D call. The CDR3 sequence is CASSLVSGRNEAFF. CDR3 nucleotides: TGTGCCAGCAGCTTAGTTTCGGGGAGGAATGAAGCTTTCTTT. Combining the CDR3 with reference TRBV7-8 and TRBJ1-1 gives the whole variable domain GAGVSQSPRYKVAKRGQDVALRCDPISGHVSLFWYQQALGQGPEFLTYFQNEAQLDKSGLPSDRFFAERPEGSVSTLKIQRTQQEDSAVYLCASSLVSGRNEAFFGQGTRLTVV.